Listed below are T cell receptor beta chains from one sample, sequenced in a study of blood T cell repertoires in COVID-19. Clones were sequenced by immunoSEQ multiplex PCR, and TCRdb holds only the in-frame ones, with some missing. The repertoire holds some 150,000 clones, with around four fifths as singletons. The sample consisted of peripheral blood. The receptors derive from a woman aged 40 to 50 with active or convalescent COVID-19. CDR3s include the opening cysteine and the closing phenylalanine or tryptophan. Fields, in order: D gene, clone size, J gene, V gene, CDR3 DNA, CDR3 protein. D genes are given only for firm matches. The size field is filled for only some rows; it gives once, few, many or a size class.

>TRBD1|-|TRBJ1-5|TRBV27
TGTGCCAGCAGTTTAACCCCGGGACAGGAGGGGAATCACCCCCAGCATTTT
CASSLTPGQEGNHPQHF
>-|-|TRBJ2-7|TRBV27
TGTGCCAGCTCGACCACTGGCAGGGAAAAATACGAGCAGTACTTC
CASSTTGREKYEQYF
>-|-|TRBJ1-1|TRBV5-1
TGCGCCAGCAGCCTTACAGTGAACACTGAAGCTTTCTTT
CASSLTVNTEAFF
>TRBD2|-|TRBJ2-3|TRBV7-2
TGTGCCAGCAGCCTTGGGACTAGCGGGGGGGCGTTAGATACGCAGTATTTT
CASSLGTSGGALDTQYF
>TRBD1|-|TRBJ2-3|TRBV5-1
TGCGCCAGCAGCTCGGGACAGACTAGCACAGATACGCAGTATTTT
CASSSGQTSTDTQYF
>-|-|TRBJ2-7|TRBV27
TGTGCCAGCAGTTTACTTCCCTCCTACGAGCAGTACTTC
CASSLLPSYEQYF
>-|few|TRBJ2-7|TRBV4-2
TGTGCCAGCAGCCAAGATTTCGACGGTGCGGGGTTTAGCTCCTACGAGCAGTACTTC
CASSQDFDGAGFSSYEQYF
>-|few|TRBJ1-1|TRBV13
TGTGCCAGCAGCTTGGTCGGCAGGGGAATTGGAGCTTTCTTT
CASSLVGRGIGAFF
>-|-|TRBJ2-7|TRBV3-1/TRBV3-2
TGTGCCAGCAGCCAGACAGCCTCCTACGAGCAGTACTTC
CASSQTASYEQYF
>TRBD1|-|TRBJ1-2|TRBV6-2/TRBV6-3
TGTGCCAGCAGCCTCAGGACAGGGGTTGATGGCTACACCTTC
CASSLRTGVDGYTF
>-|-|TRBJ1-1|TRBV6-6
TGTGCCAGCACCCAGCAGGTAAACACTGAAGCTTTCTTT
CASTQQVNTEAFF
>TRBD2|-|TRBJ2-5|TRBV28
TGTGCCAGCAGCAACGGGGGGGCGTCGTCCGAGACCCAGTACTTC
CASSNGGASSETQYF
>-|-|TRBJ1-1|TRBV27
TGTGCCAGCAGTTTATCCCCTTGGGGCGCTGAAGCTTTCTTT
CASSLSPWGAEAFF
>TRBD1|-|TRBJ1-5|TRBV7-9
TGTGCCAGCAGCCGGGACGGACAGGGGGCATGGCAGCCCCAGCATTTT
CASSRDGQGAWQPQHF
>-|-|TRBJ1-3|TRBV19
TGTGCCAGTAGTATATCAGGTTCTGGAAACACCATATATTTT
CASSISGSGNTIYF
>TRBD2|-|TRBJ2-2|TRBV7-9
TGTGCCAGCAGCTTAGCTGGGGGACTAACGGTGTTTTTT
CASSLAGGLTVFF
>TRBD1|-|TRBJ1-1|TRBV7-9
TGTGCCAGCAGCATCACAGGGGTGGGGAACACTGAAGCTTTCTTT
CASSITGVGNTEAFF
>-|-|TRBJ2-5|TRBV28
TGTGCCAGCAGTTCCGGAGTCAGGGCAGAGACCCAGTACTTC
CASSSGVRAETQYF
>TRBD1|-|TRBJ1-3|TRBV27
TGTGCCAGCAGTTTCCCCTCGGGACAGCTAAACTCTGGAAACACCATATATTTT
CASSFPSGQLNSGNTIYF
>TRBD2|-|TRBJ2-2|TRBV6-1
TGTGCCAGCAGTGAAGACGGGGGAGGGCCCTCATCCGGGGAGCTGTTTTTT
CASSEDGGGPSSGELFF
>-|-|TRBJ1-1|TRBV2
TGTGCCAGCAGGGTCGAAATAGCGGAAGCTTTCTTT
CASRVEIAEAFF
>TRBD1|few|TRBJ2-7|TRBV3-1/TRBV3-2
TGTGCCAGCAGCCAAGGGATGCAGGGGGTGATCTACGAGCAGTACTTC
CASSQGMQGVIYEQYF
>-|-|TRBJ2-7|TRBV6-1
TGTGCCAGCAGTCCCCACTCCGACGAGCAGTACTTC
CASSPHSDEQYF
>-|-|TRBJ2-7|TRBV21-1
TGTGCCAGCAGCAATCCCAGGACGGACTTCTACGAGCAGTACTTC
CASSNPRTDFYEQYF
>-|-|TRBJ1-1|TRBV7-2
TGTGCCAGCAGCTTATGGGGAGGCTTCAACACTGAAGCTTTCTTT
CASSLWGGFNTEAFF
>-|-|TRBJ1-2|TRBV3-1/TRBV3-2
TGTGCCAGCACCGGGCGCGGGTATGGCTACACCTTC
CASTGRGYGYTF
>TRBD1|-|TRBJ2-7|TRBV10-1
TGCGCCAGCAGAGTGACAGGGGAGGCCTACGAGCAGTACTTC
CASRVTGEAYEQYF
>-|-|TRBJ1-2|TRBV9
TGTGCCAGCAGCCCCGACAGCTATGGCTACACCTTC
CASSPDSYGYTF
>-|-|TRBJ1-5|TRBV6-1
TGTGCCAGCAGTGATGGGGGGGGTCAGCCCCAGCATTTT
CASSDGGGQPQHF
>TRBD1|-|TRBJ2-1|TRBV19
TGTGCCAGTAGTCCCCGGACAGGGTCCAATGAGCAGTTCTTC
CASSPRTGSNEQFF
>-|-|TRBJ1-4|TRBV2
TGTGCCAGGAGAAAATCAACTAATGAAAAACTGTTTTTT
CARRKSTNEKLFF